Below, one T cell receptor (beta chain) is given with its context. In its sample, this clonotype was seen a few times. It has no known antigen specificity. There are no base qualities to consult, and no much larger clone falls within one base. TCR beta repertoires were profiled from peripheral blood of some 13 young patients with multiple sclerosis to demonstrate the VDJtools post-analysis software. Multiple sclerosis patients were children and adolescents aged roughly 6 to 15 years. The data originate from a study of post-analysis software for immune sequencing data (dated by TCRdb to between 2014 and 2017). Study-wide context: Recorded disease courses included relapsing-remitting, secondary progressive and progressive-relapsing multiple sclerosis, with some patients lacking subtype annotation. The multiple sclerosis patient repertoires were compared with about a dozen previously published healthy control repertoires from donors aged about 6 to 26 years. A subset of samples was prepared in parallel using single-end sample barcoding, then pooled and co-amplified after Illumina adapter ligation. Findings and caveats that apply to the study as a whole: The multiple sclerosis patient group was slightly younger than the control group. Multiple sclerosis patients had significantly lower normalized Chao1 diversity than controls, a result that suggests substantial peripheral T-cell clonal expansion. Direct clustering with F measure revealed strong co-clustering of samples prepared in the same batch, which led to a batch-effect correction. Significantly higher frequencies in patients than in controls were found for several TRBV segments, including TRBV5-6, TRBV5-1 and TRBV20-1.

Libraries were built with PCR. Sequencing instrument: Illumina HiSeq 2500. Unique molecular identifiers were incorporated into TCR beta cDNA libraries to reduce PCR and sequencing biases. Approximately 500,000 cDNA molecules were obtained per 1 to 10 million input T cells, so each molecule approximated one T cell. Patient libraries were prepared and sequenced with the same protocol used for the earlier healthy control dataset. Within a given batch, samples were prepared together, multiplexed and sequenced on the same HiSeq lane. Per the authors' processing: Raw barcoded reads were processed with MIGEC, and single-read molecular identifier groups were discarded before consensus assembly and CDR3 extraction. VDJtools was used for post-analysis of the clonotype tables, and diversity was normalized by down-sampling every dataset to the size of the smallest sample. Repertoire overlap clustering matched CDR3 amino acid but not nucleotide sequences to correct batch-related cross-sample contamination. In-frame beta chains were kept once TCRdb had trimmed the public reads at Q25 with fastp and called clones with MiXCR. Under each unique CDR3 protein, matching rows form one entry showing the most common genes and DNA. These V and J calls are TCRdb output, not the study's own analysis. For this sample there are around 400,000 distinct CDR3 sequences; about a third appear just once. The leading ten clones occupy roughly 13% of the sample.

The CDR3 measures 13 amino acids from cysteine to phenylalanine. Here the CDR3 DNA is all that survives: 39 bases in frame from base 1. Per the germline V gene, LGHNA is the CDR1 and YSLEER is the CDR2. V and J lose 1 base and 10 bases, and a span of 8 bases separates them. Source material: blood. The chain is made from TRBV4-3 and TRBJ1-6, with the D gene uncertain. This receptor was identified in a girl aged 5 to 17 with multiple sclerosis. The CDR3: CASSQATESPLHF. Read as DNA, the sequence is TGCGCCAGCAGCCAAGCAACGGAATCACCCCTCCACTTT.